This entry concerns a single T cell receptor beta chain. Under the authors' procedure: Amplified reference gene primers provided the basis for estimating nucleated cell counts. Using immunoSEQ multiplex PCR, the repertoire was profiled, and TCRdb retains in-frame clones only, with some absent. V, J and clone size are taken as reported in that table, and D and trimming were inferred from the DNA itself. The sample lists roughly 77,000 clones, roughly 85% occurring once. The sample originates from a study of blood T cell repertoires in COVID-19. About the study: Researchers got acute and convalescent COVID-19 samples from the United States, Italy and Spain. PBMCs, B-cell-depleted T cells, or T cells were the source of the cDNA or gDNA that made up the material.

In germline, CDR1 is LGHNA, CDR2 YSLEER. The junction had 14 bases not matched to a gene; V was cut back by 4 bases and J by 6 bases. The CDR3 sequence is 16 residues long. This chain connects TRBV4-3 to TRBJ1-2; TRBD1 matches at 7 bases. Sequencing was performed on peripheral blood. This sequence originates from a man in his 60s with active or convalescent COVID-19. The CDR3 sequence is CASSLGIGTASNGYTF. The CDR3 bases are TGCGCCAGCAGCCTTGGTATTGGGACAGCCTCAAATGGCTACACCTTC.